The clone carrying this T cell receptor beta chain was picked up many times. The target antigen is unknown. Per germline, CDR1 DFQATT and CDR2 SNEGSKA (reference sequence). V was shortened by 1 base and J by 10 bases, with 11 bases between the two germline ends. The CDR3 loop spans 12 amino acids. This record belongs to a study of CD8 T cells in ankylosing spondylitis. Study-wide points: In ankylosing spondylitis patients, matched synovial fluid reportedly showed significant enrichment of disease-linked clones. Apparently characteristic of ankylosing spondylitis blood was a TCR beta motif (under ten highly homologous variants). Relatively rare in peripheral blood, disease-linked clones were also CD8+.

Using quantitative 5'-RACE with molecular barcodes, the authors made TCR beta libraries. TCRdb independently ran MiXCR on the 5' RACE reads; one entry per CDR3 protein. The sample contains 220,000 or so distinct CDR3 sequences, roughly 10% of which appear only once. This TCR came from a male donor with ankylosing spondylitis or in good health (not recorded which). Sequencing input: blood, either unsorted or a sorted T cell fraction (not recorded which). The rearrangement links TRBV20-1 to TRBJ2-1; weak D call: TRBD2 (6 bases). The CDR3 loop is CSARVPGLEQFF. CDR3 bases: TGCAGTGCTAGAGTCCCGGGACTCGAGCAGTTCTTC.